This record covers a single T cell receptor (beta chain). Amplification used 60 Vbeta primers and 13 Jbeta primers. The table came from immunoSEQ multiplex PCR; TCRdb's copy has only in-frame clones and leaves some out. The sample has around 100,000 clones; 75% are singletons. This CDR3 has 16 residues. In germline, CDR1 is SGHVS, CDR2 FQNEAQ. V dropped 4 bases and J dropped 7; count of bases not matched to a gene: 15. The sample belongs to a study of cytomegalovirus exposure and HLA in healthy donors. The sequencing input was PBMCs. The V and J genes are TRBV7-8 and TRBJ2-7; 8 positions agree with TRBD2. The clonotype was recovered from a man aged 50 or older in good health and CMV-seronegative. The CDR3 loop is CASSSYPREGRSEQYF. CDR3 in DNA: TGTGCCAGCAGCTCCTACCCCCGGGAGGGCCGGTCGGAGCAGTACTTC. The variable domain in full, completed from reference TRBV7-8 and TRBJ2-7, reads GAGVSQSPRYKVAKRGQDVALRCDPISGHVSLFWYQQALGQGPEFLTYFQNEAQLDKSGLPSDRFFAERPEGSVSTLKIQRTQQEDSAVYLCASSSYPREGRSEQYFGPGTRLTVT.